A selection of T cell receptor beta chains follows, all from one sample in a study. TCRdb reprocessed the 5' RACE reads via MiXCR and lists one record per CDR3 protein. Counted here are about 6,600 distinct CDR3 sequences, around 60% occurring once; the ten biggest clones make up approximately 4.1%. The sequencing input was tumor-infiltrating memory CD4+ T cells sorted from the breast tumor. These receptors all come from a female donor with breast cancer. Each CDR3 is given with its conserved first and last residue. D genes are given only for firm matches. Clone size appears in some rows only: once, few, many, or a class for an expanded clone.

v_call,j_call,clone_size,d_call,cdr3_aa,cdr3_nt
TRBV20-1,TRBJ1-5,-,-,CSASTCAGSNQPQHF,TGCAGTGCCTCAACATGCGCAGGGAGCAATCAGCCCCAGCATTTT
TRBV5-1,TRBJ2-5,-,TRBD2,CASSLEPAGTQETQYF,TGCGCCAGCAGCTTGGAGCCAGCGGGGACGCAAGAGACCCAGTACTTC
TRBV20-1,TRBJ2-5,medium-sized,TRBD2,CSARRGAGQETQYF,TGCAGTGCTAGGCGGGGGGCTGGCCAAGAGACCCAGTACTTC
TRBV4-1,TRBJ2-5,-,-,CASSQERGGEETQYF,TGCGCCAGCAGCCAAGAGAGGGGCGGAGAAGAGACCCAGTACTTC
TRBV7-3,TRBJ2-1,-,-,CASSSRPGGYEQFF,TGTGCCAGCAGCTCCCGCCCCGGGGGCTATGAGCAGTTCTTC
TRBV20-1,TRBJ2-2,-,TRBD1,CSARQGANTGELFF,TGCAGTGCTAGACAGGGGGCGAACACCGGGGAGCTGTTTTTT
TRBV7-2,TRBJ2-3,-,TRBD2,CASSFSGRTDTQYF,TGTGCCAGCAGCTTTAGCGGGAGGACGGATACGCAGTATTTT
TRBV12-3/TRBV12-4,TRBJ2-1,-,TRBD2,CASSLGALAAGSYNEQFF,TGTGCCAGCAGTTTAGGGGCGCTAGCGGCTGGCTCCTACAATGAGCAGTTCTTC
TRBV20-1,TRBJ2-3,few,TRBD1,CSAHALDRVADTQYF,TGCAGTGCTCACGCCCTGGACAGGGTCGCAGATACGCAGTATTTT
TRBV12-3/TRBV12-4,TRBJ2-7,-,-,CASSFIQGAYEQYF,TGTGCCAGCAGTTTCATTCAAGGGGCCTACGAGCAGTACTTC
TRBV12-3/TRBV12-4,TRBJ1-1,-,-,CASSPGRRNTEAFF,TGTGCCAGCAGCCCCGGGAGAAGAAACACTGAAGCTTTCTTT
TRBV4-1,TRBJ1-5,-,-,CASSLQADQPQHF,TGCGCCAGCAGCCTCCAAGCGGATCAGCCCCAGCATTTT
TRBV12-3/TRBV12-4,TRBJ2-5,-,-,CASSSLRGETQYF,TGTGCCAGCAGTTCCCTTAGGGGGGAGACCCAGTACTTC
TRBV7-9,TRBJ1-1,-,TRBD1,CASSLEDRATEAFF,TGTGCCAGCAGCTTGGAAGACAGGGCCACTGAAGCTTTCTTT
TRBV20-1,TRBJ1-2,-,TRBD1,CSARDPDRGNYGCTF,TGCAGTGCTAGAGATCCGGACAGGGGAAACTATGGCTGCACCTTC
TRBV4-1,TRBJ2-7,few,-,CASSRSPGAFSYEQYF,TGCGCCAGCAGCCGCTCGCCGGGGGCTTTCTCCTACGAGCAGTACTTC
TRBV7-9,TRBJ1-6,-,-,CASSRVESPLHF,TGTGCCAGCAGCCGCGTGGAGTCACCCCTCCACTTT
TRBV27,TRBJ1-4,-,-,CASSQGTNEKLFF,TGTGCCAGCTCACAGGGAACTAATGAAAAACTGTTTTTT
TRBV9,TRBJ1-4,few,-,CASSVGTGFNEKLFF,TGTGCCAGCAGCGTGGGAACAGGGTTTAATGAAAAACTGTTTTTT
TRBV12-3/TRBV12-4,TRBJ1-5,-,-,CASRRSNSNQPQHF,TGTGCCAGCAGACGGTCAAATAGCAATCAGCCCCAGCATTTT
TRBV7-6,TRBJ1-3,-,-,CASSLLPRGSGNTIYF,TGTGCCAGCAGCTTACTACCTCGGGGCTCTGGAAACACCATATATTTT
TRBV5-1,TRBJ1-1,-,-,CASRAGDGEAFF,TGCGCCAGCAGGGCTGGGGACGGAGAAGCTTTCTTT
TRBV7-3,TRBJ2-3,-,-,CASSRGYSTDTQYF,TGTGCCAGCAGCCGGGGGTACAGCACAGATACGCAGTATTTT
TRBV6-5,TRBJ1-2,-,-,CASSYSGGRYTF,TGTGCCAGCAGTTACTCAGGGGGTCGCTACACCTTC
TRBV5-1,TRBJ2-5,-,TRBD2,CASSEGTTYETQYF,TGCGCCAGCAGCGAAGGGACTACTTATGAGACCCAGTACTTC
TRBV20-1,TRBJ2-5,once,-,CSARGQQETQYF,TGCAGTGCTCGCGGACAGCAAGAGACCCAGTACTTC
TRBV6-2/TRBV6-3,TRBJ1-2,-,TRBD1,CASSFLRQGISGYTF,TGTGCCAGCAGCTTCCTGCGACAGGGAATATCCGGCTACACCTTC
TRBV5-1,TRBJ2-1,-,-,CASSWPVLVKGIRNEQFF,TGCGCCAGCAGCTGGCCAGTACTAGTTAAGGGCATCCGCAATGAGCAGTTCTTC
TRBV6-2/TRBV6-3,TRBJ2-7,-,TRBD2,CASRGSGSYEQYF,TGTGCCAGCAGGGGTAGCGGGAGCTACGAGCAGTACTTC
TRBV12-3/TRBV12-4,TRBJ2-5,few,-,CASSLMGGAAETQYF,TGTGCCAGCAGTTTAATGGGGGGGGCTGCAGAGACCCAGTACTTC
TRBV5-1,TRBJ2-7,few,-,CASSTVGGRSYEQYF,TGCGCCAGCAGCACCGTGGGTGGGAGGTCCTACGAGCAGTACTTC
TRBV5-1,TRBJ1-1,-,-,CASRRTTRGSAGMNTEAFF,TGCGCCAGCAGGCGGACAACGAGGGGCAGCGCAGGGATGAACACTGAAGCTTTCTTT
TRBV20-1,TRBJ1-1,-,-,CSATRPGTGGFMNTEAFF,TGCAGTGCTACTCGTCCCGGGACGGGGGGATTCATGAACACTGAAGCTTTCTTT
TRBV15,TRBJ2-1,-,TRBD1,CATSSRDRGAMSYNEQFF,TGTGCCACCAGCAGCCGGGACAGGGGGGCTATGTCCTACAATGAGCAGTTCTTC
TRBV7-2,TRBJ1-2,-,-,CASSLGRRGRVYTF,TGTGCCAGCAGCTTAGGCAGGCGCGGACGTGTCTACACCTTC
TRBV12-3/TRBV12-4,TRBJ1-6,-,-,CASSWQGLSPLHF,TGTGCCAGCAGCTGGCAGGGGCTTTCACCCCTCCACTTT
TRBV9,TRBJ1-2,-,-,CASSLTGSYGYTF,TGTGCCAGCAGCCTCACAGGATCCTATGGCTACACCTTC
TRBV20-1,TRBJ2-7,few,-,CSARDDYEQYF,TGCAGTGCTAGAGATGACTACGAGCAGTACTTC
TRBV12-3/TRBV12-4,TRBJ2-5,-,-,CASSPRGSGGGETQYF,TGTGCCAGCAGTCCCCGGGGATCAGGGGGAGGGGAGACCCAGTACTTC
TRBV19,TRBJ2-3,-,TRBD1,CASSIWDRANTQYF,TGTGCCAGTAGTATATGGGACAGGGCAAATACGCAGTATTTT
TRBV2,TRBJ1-2,once,TRBD1,CASSPARQGSYGYTF,TGTGCCAGCAGCCCCGCTAGACAGGGAAGCTATGGCTACACCTTC
TRBV5-1,TRBJ1-1,-,-,CASSLGGEIGEAFF,TGCGCCAGCAGCTTGGGAGGAGAGATTGGTGAAGCTTTCTTT
TRBV7-3,TRBJ1-1,-,-,CASSLTGSGRGTEAFF,TGTGCCAGCAGCTTAACTGGATCCGGGCGAGGGACTGAAGCTTTCTTT
TRBV20-1,TRBJ1-2,-,TRBD1,CSARGADRFDYGYTF,TGCAGTGCTAGAGGGGCGGACAGGTTTGACTATGGCTACACCTTC
TRBV5-1,TRBJ2-1,-,TRBD1,CASSPTGGYNEQFF,TGCGCCAGCAGCCCCACAGGGGGCTACAATGAGCAGTTCTTC
TRBV7-3,TRBJ2-2,-,-,CASSLSAGANTGELFF,TGTGCCAGCAGCTTATCGGCGGGGGCAAACACCGGGGAGCTGTTTTTT
TRBV12-3/TRBV12-4,TRBJ2-1,-,-,CASSPGGTVSYNEQFF,TGTGCCAGCAGTCCCGGAGGCACTGTCTCCTACAATGAGCAGTTCTTC
TRBV7-3,TRBJ1-1,-,-,CASSLQENTEAFF,TGTGCCAGCAGCTTGCAGGAGAACACTGAAGCTTTCTTT
TRBV20-1,TRBJ2-1,-,TRBD2,CSARDPAGGGNEQFF,TGCAGTGCTAGAGACCCAGCGGGGGGTGGTAATGAGCAGTTCTTC